This TCR beta chain was identified in a study of CD8 T cells in ankylosing spondylitis. Study results and limitations: Characteristic of ankylosing spondylitis blood, it appeared, was a TCR beta motif comprising about eight highly homologous variants.

The CDR3 is 11 amino acids. Trimming stripped 7 bases from V and 8 bases from J, with 12 bases between. Looked up from germline, CDR1 is GTSNPN and CDR2 is SVGIG (reference sequence). The sample holds many counts of this clonotype. Its antigen remains unknown. TCRdb re-called the 5' RACE reads through MiXCR, storing one row per CDR3 protein. This table has about 240,000 distinct CDR3 sequences, roughly a tenth appearing once. The specimen sequenced was blood, either unsorted or a sorted T cell fraction (not recorded which). The TCR was taken from a male donor with ankylosing spondylitis or in good health (not recorded which). J is TRBJ2-1 and V is TRBV30; no clear D gene. The CDR3 protein is CASKIAHEQFF. CDR3 in DNA: TGTGCCTCTAAAATAGCCCATGAGCAGTTCTTC.